This T cell receptor (beta chain) was found in a study of blood T cell repertoires in COVID-19. Looking at the study overall: T cells, B-cell-depleted T cells, or PBMCs provided the cDNA or gDNA that served as material.

Measured with immunoSEQ multiplex PCR; TCRdb has only the in-frame clones, and not every one. The sample holds about 260,000 clones; roughly 86% are singletons and the top ten take around 10%. Trimming took off 4 bases at V and 2 bases at J, with 6 bases between the two ends. CDR1 and CDR2 (germline): MNHEY, SMNVEV (reference sequence). The CDR3 has 13 amino acids. The chain combines TRBV27 with TRBJ1-5; D unresolved. The sample comprised peripheral blood. The receptor was derived from a middle-aged man who had recovered from COVID-19. CDR3 protein: CASSSYGNQPQHF. DNA for the CDR3: TGTGCCAGCAGTTCGTATGGCAATCAGCCCCAGCATTTT.